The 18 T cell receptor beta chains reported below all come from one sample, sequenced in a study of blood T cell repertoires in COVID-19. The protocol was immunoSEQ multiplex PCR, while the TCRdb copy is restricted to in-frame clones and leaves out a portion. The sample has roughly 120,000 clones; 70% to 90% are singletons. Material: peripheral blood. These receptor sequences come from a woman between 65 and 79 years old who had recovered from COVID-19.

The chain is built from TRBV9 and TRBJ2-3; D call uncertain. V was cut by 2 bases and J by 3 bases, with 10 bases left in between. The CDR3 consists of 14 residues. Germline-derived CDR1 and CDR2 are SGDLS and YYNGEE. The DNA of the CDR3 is TGTGCCAGCAGCGTCACCCCAGGTACAGATACGCAGTATTTT. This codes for CASSVTPGTDTQYF.

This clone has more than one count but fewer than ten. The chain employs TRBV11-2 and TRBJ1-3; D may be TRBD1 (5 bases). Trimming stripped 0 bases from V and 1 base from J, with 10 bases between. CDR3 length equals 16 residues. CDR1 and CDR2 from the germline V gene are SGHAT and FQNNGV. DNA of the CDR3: TGTGCCAGCAGCTTAGATGTTGGGGGGTCTGGAAACACCATATATTTT. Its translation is CASSLDVGGSGNTIYF.

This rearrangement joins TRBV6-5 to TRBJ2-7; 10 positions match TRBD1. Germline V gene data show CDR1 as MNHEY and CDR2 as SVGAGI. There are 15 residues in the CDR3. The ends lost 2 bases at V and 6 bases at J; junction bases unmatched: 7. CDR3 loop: CASSYRMWDRGEQYF. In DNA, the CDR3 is TGTGCCAGCAGTTACCGCATGTGGGACAGGGGCGAGCAGTACTTC.

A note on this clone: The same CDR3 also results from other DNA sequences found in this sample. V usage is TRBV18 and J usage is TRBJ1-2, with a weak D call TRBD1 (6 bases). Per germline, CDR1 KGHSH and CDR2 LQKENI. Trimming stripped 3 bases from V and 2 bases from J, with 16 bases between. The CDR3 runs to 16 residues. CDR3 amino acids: CASSPLSQGTNYGYTF. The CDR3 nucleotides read TGTGCCAGCTCACCGCTTTCACAGGGTACCAACTATGGCTACACCTTC.

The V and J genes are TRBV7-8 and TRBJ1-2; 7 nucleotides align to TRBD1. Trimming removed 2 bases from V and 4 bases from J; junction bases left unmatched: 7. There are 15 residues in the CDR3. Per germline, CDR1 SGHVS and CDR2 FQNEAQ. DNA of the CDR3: TGTGCCAGCAGCTTACGGGAGGGGGCCGGCTATGGCTACACCTTC. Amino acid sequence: CASSLREGAGYGYTF.

In nucleotides, the CDR3 is TGCGCCAGCACCCCGCAGGCGGGTGGTCAGCCCCAGCATTTT. Translation gives CASTPQAGGQPQHF. V usage is TRBV4-1 and J usage is TRBJ1-5; no firm D call. Germline-derived CDR1 and CDR2 are MGHRA and YSYEKL. The V end was cut by 7 bases, the J end by 6 bases, with 16 bases between. This CDR3 region has 14 residues.

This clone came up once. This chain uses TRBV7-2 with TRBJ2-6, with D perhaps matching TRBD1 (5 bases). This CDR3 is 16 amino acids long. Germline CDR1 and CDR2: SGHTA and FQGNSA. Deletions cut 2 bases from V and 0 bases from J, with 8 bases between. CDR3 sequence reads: CASSLQGPSGANVLTF. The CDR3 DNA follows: TGTGCCAGCAGCTTACAGGGTCCCTCTGGGGCCAACGTCCTGACTTTC.

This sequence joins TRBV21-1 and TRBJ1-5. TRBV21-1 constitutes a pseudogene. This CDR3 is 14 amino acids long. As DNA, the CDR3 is TGTGCCAGCAGCAAAGAGAGGGCCCCGCGGCCCCAGCATTTT. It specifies CASSKERAPRPQHF.

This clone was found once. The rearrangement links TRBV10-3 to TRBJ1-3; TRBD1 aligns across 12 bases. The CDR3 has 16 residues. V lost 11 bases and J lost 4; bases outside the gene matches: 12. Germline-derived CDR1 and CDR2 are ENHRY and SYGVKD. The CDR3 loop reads CAVEPGQGARGNTIYF. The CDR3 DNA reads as TGTGCCGTCGAACCGGGACAGGGGGCGCGAGGAAACACCATATATTTT.

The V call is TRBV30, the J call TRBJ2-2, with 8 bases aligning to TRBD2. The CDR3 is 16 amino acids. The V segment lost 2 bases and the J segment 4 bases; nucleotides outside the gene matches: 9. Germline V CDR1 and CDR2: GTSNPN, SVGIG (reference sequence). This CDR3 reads CAWSPPGLVGTGELFF. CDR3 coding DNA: TGTGCCTGGAGTCCCCCGGGACTAGTGGGCACCGGGGAGCTGTTTTTT.

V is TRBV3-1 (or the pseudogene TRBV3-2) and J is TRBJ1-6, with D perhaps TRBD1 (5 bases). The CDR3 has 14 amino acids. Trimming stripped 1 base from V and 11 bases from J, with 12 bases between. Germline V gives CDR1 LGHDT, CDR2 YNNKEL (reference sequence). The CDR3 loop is CASSQGGLGAPLHF. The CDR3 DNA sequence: TGTGCCAGCAGCCAAGGAGGCCTAGGGGCACCCCTCCACTTT.

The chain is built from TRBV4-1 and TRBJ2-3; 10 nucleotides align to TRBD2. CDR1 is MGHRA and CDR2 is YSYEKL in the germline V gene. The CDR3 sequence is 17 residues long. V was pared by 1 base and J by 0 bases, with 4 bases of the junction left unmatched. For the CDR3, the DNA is TGCGCCAGCAGCCAAGTCTCTAGCGGGGGTAGCACAGATACGCAGTATTTT. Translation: CASSQVSSGGSTDTQYF.

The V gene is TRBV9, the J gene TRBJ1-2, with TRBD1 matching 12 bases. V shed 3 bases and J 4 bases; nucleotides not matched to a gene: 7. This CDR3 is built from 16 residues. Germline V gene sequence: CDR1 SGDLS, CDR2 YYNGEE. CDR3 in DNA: TGTGCCAGCAGCGCTGGGGACAGGGGGCGCAGCTATGGCTACACCTTC. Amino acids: CASSAGDRGRSYGYTF.

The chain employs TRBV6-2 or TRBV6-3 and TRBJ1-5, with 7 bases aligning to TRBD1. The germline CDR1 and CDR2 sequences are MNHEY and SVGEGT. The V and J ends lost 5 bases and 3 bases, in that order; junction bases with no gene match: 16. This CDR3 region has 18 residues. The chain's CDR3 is CASSRTLTGTSINQPQHF. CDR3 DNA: TGTGCCAGCAGTCGTACCTTGACAGGGACTTCGATCAATCAGCCCCAGCATTTT.

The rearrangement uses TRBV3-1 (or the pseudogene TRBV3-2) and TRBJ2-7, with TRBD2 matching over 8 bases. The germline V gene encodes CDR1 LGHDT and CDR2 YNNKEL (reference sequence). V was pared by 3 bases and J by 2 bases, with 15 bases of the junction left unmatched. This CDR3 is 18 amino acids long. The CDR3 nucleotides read TGTGCCAGCAGCCAGACGAACGGGAGGGCCTTTGGAACCTACGAGCAGTACTTC. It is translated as CASSQTNGRAFGTYEQYF.

In nucleotides, the CDR3 is TGTGCCAGCAGCTCTGGACTAGCGGGGGCCACAGATACGCAGTATTTT. Protein product: CASSSGLAGATDTQYF. V usage is TRBV11-2 and J usage is TRBJ2-3; TRBD2 agrees at 13 bases. This CDR3 region has 16 residues. With V trimmed by 4 bases and J by 2 bases, 3 bases remained unmatched. Germline CDR1 reads SGHAT; CDR2 reads FQNNGV. The whole variable domain, filled in from reference TRBV11-2 and TRBJ2-3, reads EAGVAQSPRYKIIEKRQSVAFWCNPISGHATLYWYQQILGQGPKLLIQFQNNGVVDDSQLPKDRFSAERLKGVDSTLKIQPAKLEDSAVYLCASSSGLAGATDTQYFGPGTRLTVL.

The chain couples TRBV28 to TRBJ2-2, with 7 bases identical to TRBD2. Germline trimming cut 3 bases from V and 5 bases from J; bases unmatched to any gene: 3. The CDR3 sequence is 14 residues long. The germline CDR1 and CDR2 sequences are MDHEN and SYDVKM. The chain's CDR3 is CASSLRGRTGELFF. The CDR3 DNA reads TGTGCCAGCAGTTTGCGGGGGAGGACCGGGGAGCTGTTTTTT.

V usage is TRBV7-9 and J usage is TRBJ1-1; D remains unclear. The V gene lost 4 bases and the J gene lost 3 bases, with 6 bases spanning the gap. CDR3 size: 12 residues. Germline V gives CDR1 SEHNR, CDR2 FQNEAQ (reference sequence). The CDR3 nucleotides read TGTGCCAGCAGCTGGGAGTACACTGAAGCTTTCTTT. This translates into CASSWEYTEAFF.